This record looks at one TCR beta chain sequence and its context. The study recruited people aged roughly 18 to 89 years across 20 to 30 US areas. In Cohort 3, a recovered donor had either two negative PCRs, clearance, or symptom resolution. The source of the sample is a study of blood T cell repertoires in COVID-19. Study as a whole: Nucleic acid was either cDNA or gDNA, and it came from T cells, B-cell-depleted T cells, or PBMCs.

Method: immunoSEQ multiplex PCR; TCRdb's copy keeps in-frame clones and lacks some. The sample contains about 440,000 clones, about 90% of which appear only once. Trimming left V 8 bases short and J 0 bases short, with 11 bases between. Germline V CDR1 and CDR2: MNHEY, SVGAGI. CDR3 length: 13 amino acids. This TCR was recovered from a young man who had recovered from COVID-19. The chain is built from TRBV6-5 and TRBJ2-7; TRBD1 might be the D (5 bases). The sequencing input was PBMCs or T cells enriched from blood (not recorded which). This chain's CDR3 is CASELDISYEQYF. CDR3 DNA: TGTGCCAGCGAACTGGACATCTCCTACGAGCAGTACTTC.